The 9 T cell receptor beta chains presented below share a single source sample, sequenced in a study of T-cell memory formation after mild COVID-19. TCRdb re-derived calls from the 5' RACE reads in MiXCR, one entry per CDR3 protein. The sample lists just over 60,000 distinct CDR3 sequences, roughly 9.9% seen once, with 1% to 1.4% in the top ten. Sequenced material: PBMCs or a T cell subset sorted from them (not recorded which). The receptors shown here come from a man between 18 and 35 years old who had mild COVID-19 (a few samples of this study predate the infection). Cell type and time point are not known.

This clonotype was found a few times. This chain uses TRBV28 with TRBJ2-6, with D possibly being TRBD1 or TRBD2 (5 bases each). Germline CDR1 is MDHEN and CDR2 is SYDVKM. Trimming took 4 bases from V and 0 from J, leaving 13 bases between them. CDR3 length: 17 amino acids. This chain's CDR3 is CASSSGTGYSGANVLTF. The CDR3 bases are TGTGCCAGCAGTTCCGGGACGGGATACTCTGGGGCCAACGTCCTGACTTTC. Full variable domain (missing parts from reference TRBV28 and TRBJ2-6): DVKVTQSSRYLVKRTGEKVFLECVQDMDHENMFWYRQDPGLGLRLIYFSYDVKMKEKGDIPEGYSVSREKKERFSLILESASTNQTSMYLCASSSGTGYSGANVLTFGAGSRLTVL.

The V gene is TRBV6-5, the J gene TRBJ2-5, with D possibly being TRBD1 or TRBD2 (5 bases each). The CDR3 has 15 residues. Trimming took off 4 bases at V and 2 bases at J, with 14 bases between the two ends. The V gene's germline CDR1 is MNHEY and CDR2 SVGAGI. The CDR3 DNA sequence: TGTGCCAGCAGTTCATGGGGACGGCTTCAAGAGACCCAGTACTTC. Translating gives CASSSWGRLQETQYF.

This clonotype was seen repeatedly, ten times or more. This chain connects TRBV20-1 to TRBJ2-3; perhaps D is TRBD1 or TRBD2 (6 bases each). Trimming cost V 5 bases and J 0 bases, with 18 bases left between them. Germline CDR1 and CDR2: DFQATT and SNEGSKA (reference sequence). The CDR3 is 16 residues long. CDR3 in DNA: TGCAGTGCTGGGAGGTTACAGGGTTCTAGCACAGATACGCAGTATTTT. Encoded protein: CSAGRLQGSSTDTQYF.

This clonotype was found a few times. This sequence joins TRBV4-1 and TRBJ2-3, with 8 bases lining up with TRBD2. The V gene's germline CDR1 is MGHRA and CDR2 YSYEKL. CDR3 size: 16 residues. With V trimmed by 2 bases and J by 0 bases, 4 bases remained unmatched. The CDR3 here is CASSQSASGSTDTQYF. The DNA of the CDR3 is TGCGCCAGCAGCCAATCCGCTAGCGGGAGCACAGATACGCAGTATTTT.

The chain joins TRBV19 to TRBJ2-2; D is unclear. There are 13 residues in the CDR3. Germline-derived CDR1 and CDR2 are LNHDA and SQIVND (reference sequence). V shed 7 bases and J shed 6 bases, with 12 bases lying between them. The CDR3, as DNA: TGTGCCAGTACGGTCATCGGGTCCGGGGAGCTGTTTTTT. It is translated as CASTVIGSGELFF.

This clonotype appeared a few times. This chain joins TRBV12-3 or TRBV12-4 and TRBJ1-1; 7 bases are shared with TRBD1. V trimming: 3 bases; J trimming: 10 bases; junction bases outside the gene matches: 5. The CDR3 length is 12 residues. CDR3 protein: CASSFRQGSAFF. The CDR3 DNA is TGTGCCAGCAGTTTCAGACAGGGATCAGCTTTCTTT.

This clonotype has only a few counts. The rearrangement joins TRBV2 to TRBJ2-5, with D perhaps TRBD1 or TRBD2 (6 bases each). Germline lookup yields CDR1 SNHLY and CDR2 FYNNEI. The V and J ends lost 4 bases and 5 bases respectively, with 17 bases between them. This CDR3 has 15 amino acids. The CDR3 bases are TGTGCCAGCAGTGTTCCCAGGGGACTTCGGGAGACCCAGTACTTC. This translates into CASSVPRGLRETQYF.

This clonotype was seen at least ten times. This sequence joins TRBV5-1 and TRBJ2-3; D perhaps matches TRBD1 (5 bases). V shed 2 bases and J shed 0 bases, with 7 bases lying between them. The CDR3 length is 14 residues. The germline V gene encodes CDR1 SGHRS and CDR2 YFSETQ. The CDR3 reads CASSFQGSTDTQYF. The CDR3 DNA follows: TGCGCCAGCAGCTTCCAGGGCAGCACAGATACGCAGTATTTT.

This clonotype was recorded at least ten times. V and J are TRBV27 and TRBJ2-3; D possibly uses TRBD1 or TRBD2 (5 bases each). This CDR3 is built from 14 residues. Germline CDR1 MNHEY, CDR2 SMNVEV (reference sequence). Trimming took 0 bases from V and 4 from J, leaving 8 bases between them. CDR3 nucleotides: TGTGCCAGCAGTTTATCGGGGCGGGCAGATACGCAGTATTTT. Protein product: CASSLSGRADTQYF.